The T cell receptor (beta chain) under discussion was sequenced for a study of T cell changes during pregnancy in multiple sclerosis. Libraries were prepared by immunoSEQ multiplex PCR; TCRdb keeps only in-frame clonotypes and omits some of them. The sample lists 35,000 or so clones; 88% were seen once. This specimen was CD4+ T cells from peripheral blood mononuclear cells, taken before pregnancy. The TCR comes from a female donor with multiple sclerosis, enrolled in a pregnancy study.

The CDR3 DNA reads TGTGCTAGTGGTTTGATAACCGGGACTCCCCCTCCTGAGCAGTTCTTC. It encodes CASGLITGTPPPEQFF. V is TRBV12-5 and J is TRBJ2-1; possibly TRBD2 for D (6 bases). Germline V CDR1 and CDR2: LGHNT, FRNRAP. V gave up 2 bases and J gave up 9 bases, with 20 bases separating them. CDR3 size: 16 residues. Drawing the rest from reference TRBV12-5 and TRBJ2-1, the complete variable domain is DARVTQTPRHKVTEMGQEVTMRCQPILGHNTVFWYRQTMMQGLELLAYFRNRAPLDDSGMPKDRFSAEMPDATLATLKIQPSEPRDSAVYFCASGLITGTPPPEQFFGPGTRLTVL.